This TCR beta chain was recovered during a study of T cell changes during pregnancy in multiple sclerosis. Sequencing used immunoSEQ multiplex PCR; TCRdb keeps in-frame clones, though not all of them. The sample lists 55,000 to 70,000 clones; about 93% were seen once. The CDR3 has 16 amino acids. V lost 2 bases and J lost 5; bases outside the gene matches: 9. The germline V gene encodes CDR1 MNHEY and CDR2 SVGAGI. This clone was counted a single time. The chain is built from TRBV6-5 and TRBJ2-5, with 9 bases matching TRBD1. This sample comprised peripheral blood, obtained in the third trimester of pregnancy. This receptor was identified in a female donor in good health, enrolled as a control in a pregnancy study. For the CDR3, the DNA is TGTGCCAGCAGTTACGGGACAGGGTCTTCCGAGGAGACCCAGTACTTC. This sequence encodes CASSYGTGSSEETQYF.